Sequencing of this T cell receptor (beta chain) was carried out in a study of regulatory T cells in long-lasting Graves disease. CDR1 SNHLY and CDR2 FYNNEI come from the germline V gene. The junction had 6 bases not matched to a gene; V was cut back by 5 bases and J by 1 base. This CDR3 is built from 16 residues. Assembly of TCR beta libraries relied on iRepertoire HTBI primers together with Arm-PCR of CDR3 regions. MiXCR, run by TCRdb on the multiplex PCR reads, gives a single entry per CDR3 protein. The sample lists about 380,000 distinct CDR3 sequences, around 16% seen once, with 22% in the top ten. Points from the study as a whole: Persistent disease was associated with favored TRBV28 usage and with favored use of TRBJ1-2 and TRBJ2-5. Patients with persistent disease shared 2,741 public clonotypes, outpacing the 966 shared by new patients. Lower TCR diversity was seen in persistent Graves' patients than in newly diagnosed ones.

Time point meaning: newly diagnosed GD, antithyroid drugs for less than 3 months. Following extraction of RNA from PBMCs, that RNA was used to make the TCR library. Roughly 10-milliliter peripheral blood samples went into EDTA tubes. For this clonotype: Its cognate antigen is unknown.

This specimen consisted of peripheral blood mononuclear cells (PBMCs), obtained at new diagnosis, from a patient treated with antithyroid drugs. The clonotype comes from a female donor with Graves disease. The V call is TRBV2, the J call TRBJ2-2; 8 bases fit TRBD2. CDR3 protein: CASSPNSGGNTGELFF. The CDR3 DNA sequence: TGTGCCAGCAGTCCTAACAGCGGGGGGAACACCGGGGAGCTGTTTTTT. Supplemented by reference TRBV2 and TRBJ2-2, the full variable domain reads EPEVTQTPSHQVTQMGQEVILRCVPISNHLYFYWYRQILGQKVEFLVSFYNNEISEKSEIFDDQFSVERPDGSNFTLKIRSTKLEDSAMYFCASSPNSGGNTGELFFGEGSRLTVL.